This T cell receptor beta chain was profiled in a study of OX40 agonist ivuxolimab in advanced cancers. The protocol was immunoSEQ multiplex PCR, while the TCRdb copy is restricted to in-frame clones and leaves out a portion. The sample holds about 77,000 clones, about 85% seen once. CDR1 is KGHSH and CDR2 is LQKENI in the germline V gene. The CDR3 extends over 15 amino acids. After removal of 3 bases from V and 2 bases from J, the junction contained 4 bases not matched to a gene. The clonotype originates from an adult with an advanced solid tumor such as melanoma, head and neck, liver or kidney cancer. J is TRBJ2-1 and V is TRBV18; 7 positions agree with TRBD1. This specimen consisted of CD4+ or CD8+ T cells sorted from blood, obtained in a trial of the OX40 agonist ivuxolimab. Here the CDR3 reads CASSPPGQPYNEQFF. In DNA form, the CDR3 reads TGTGCCAGCTCACCTCCGGGACAGCCCTACAATGAGCAGTTCTTC.